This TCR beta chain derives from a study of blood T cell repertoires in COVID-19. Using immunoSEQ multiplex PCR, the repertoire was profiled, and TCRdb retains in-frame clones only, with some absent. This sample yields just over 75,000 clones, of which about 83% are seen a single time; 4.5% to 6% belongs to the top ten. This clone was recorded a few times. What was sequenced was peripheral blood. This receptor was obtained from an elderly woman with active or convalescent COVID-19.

Here the CDR3 reads CASSEGRGLGYTF. DNA of the CDR3: TGTGCCAGCAGTGAAGGCAGGGGGCTTGGCTACACCTTC. The rearrangement joins TRBV2 to TRBJ1-2, with 8 bases lining up with TRBD1. This CDR3 is 13 amino acids long. The V segment lost 1 base and the J segment 7 bases; nucleotides outside the gene matches: 2. The germline gives CDR1 SNHLY, CDR2 FYNNEI.